These 5 T cell receptor beta chains originate from one sample sequenced in a study of immune characteristics of hereditary and idiopathic chronic pancreatitis. The pancreas tissue came from patients undergoing total pancreatectomy with islet autotransplantation. The assay was immunoSEQ multiplex PCR, and TCRdb's table has in-frame clones only and misses some. The sample contains 8,500 to 9,500 clones, roughly 83% of which appear only once. The source material was pancreas tissue with idiopathic chronic pancreatitis. The receptor source for this set is a human donor with chronic pancreatitis.

This rearrangement joins TRBV7-2 to TRBJ2-1; TRBD2 might be the D (6 bases). The V end was cut by 5 bases, the J end by 6 bases, with 17 bases between. Germline loops: CDR1 SGHTA, CDR2 FQGNSA. This CDR3 spans 15 amino acids. CDR3 protein: CASSPVPGGSNEQFF. The CDR3 bases are TGTGCCAGCAGCCCAGTACCCGGGGGTAGCAATGAGCAGTTCTTC.

This clone has only one observation. The rearrangement links TRBV9 to TRBJ1-4; the match to TRBD1 covers 8 bases. The CDR3 sequence is 15 residues long. In germline, CDR1 is SGDLS, CDR2 YYNGEE. The V segment lost 4 bases and the J segment 6 bases; nucleotides outside the gene matches: 8. CDR3 amino acids: CASSPGDRRYEKLFF. For the CDR3, the DNA is TGTGCCAGCAGCCCGGGGGACAGGCGGTATGAAAAACTGTTTTTT.

V is TRBV7-9 and J is TRBJ1-1, with 7 bases fitting TRBD1. In germline, CDR1 is SEHNR, CDR2 FQNEAQ (reference sequence). The V segment lost 0 bases and the J segment 3 bases; nucleotides outside the gene matches: 4. There are 15 residues in the CDR3. The CDR3 coding sequence is TGTGCCAGCAGCTTAGCCCAGGGGGTATACACTGAAGCTTTCTTT. Residues: CASSLAQGVYTEAFF.

This chain connects TRBV5-1 to TRBJ2-5; a possible D gene is TRBD2 (6 bases). The CDR3 is made up of 16 amino acids. Germline values: CDR1 SGHRS, CDR2 YFSETQ. Deletions cut 0 bases from V and 5 bases from J, with 17 bases between. The DNA of the CDR3 is TGCGCCAGCAGCTTGGCCGCGGCTAGCGAAAGGGAGACCCAGTACTTC. Protein: CASSLAAASERETQYF.

This clone was seen more than once but under ten times. This chain links TRBV5-6 with TRBJ2-3; TRBD1 might be the D (5 bases). This CDR3 region has 14 residues. Looked up from germline, CDR1 is SGHDT and CDR2 is YYEEEE. Trimming took 2 bases from V and 1 from J, leaving 8 bases between them. The CDR3 sequence: CASSLLTGTDTQYF. CDR3 bases: TGTGCCAGCAGCTTACTGACAGGCACAGATACGCAGTATTTT.